This T cell receptor (beta chain) was retrieved from a study of shared clonotypes between healthy human individuals. Every donor was a Caucasian adult from Nashville, Tennessee. The V and J ends lost 2 bases and 5 bases respectively, with 8 bases between them. Germline V lookup: CDR1 SGHRS, CDR2 YFSETQ. The CDR3 is 13 amino acids. This table comes from immunoSEQ multiplex PCR, and its TCRdb copy is limited to in-frame clones, with some not included. The data hold about 2.3 million clones, with 85% to 95% observed a single time. Sequencing input: naive CD4+ T cells from PBMCs. Subset here: CD45RA+ positively selected. This sequence was found in a man in his late teens or twenties in good health. Some clones in this sample may be carry-over from other donors' samples. The chain has TRBV5-1 and TRBJ2-1, with D hard to call. The CDR3 nucleotides are TGCGCCAGCAGCTTACCCTCGAACAATGAGCAGTTCTTC. It yields the protein CASSLPSNNEQFF.